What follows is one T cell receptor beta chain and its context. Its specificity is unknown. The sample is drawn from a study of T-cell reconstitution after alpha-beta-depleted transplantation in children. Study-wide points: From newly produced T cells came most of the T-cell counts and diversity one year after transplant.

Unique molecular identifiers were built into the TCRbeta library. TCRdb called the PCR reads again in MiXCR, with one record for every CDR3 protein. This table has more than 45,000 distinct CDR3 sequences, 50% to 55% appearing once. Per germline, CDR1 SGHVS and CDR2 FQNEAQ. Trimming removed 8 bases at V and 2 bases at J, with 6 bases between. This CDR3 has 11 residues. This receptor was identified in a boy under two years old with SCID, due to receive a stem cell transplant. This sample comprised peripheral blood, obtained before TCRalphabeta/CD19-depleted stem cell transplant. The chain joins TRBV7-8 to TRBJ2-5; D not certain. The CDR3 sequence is CASGMQETQYF. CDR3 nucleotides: TGTGCCAGCGGGATGCAAGAGACCCAGTACTTC. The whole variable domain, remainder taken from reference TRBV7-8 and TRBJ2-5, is GAGVSQSPRYKVAKRGQDVALRCDPISGHVSLFWYQQALGQGPEFLTYFQNEAQLDKSGLPSDRFFAERPEGSVSTLKIQRTQQEDSAVYLCASGMQETQYFGPGTRLLVL.